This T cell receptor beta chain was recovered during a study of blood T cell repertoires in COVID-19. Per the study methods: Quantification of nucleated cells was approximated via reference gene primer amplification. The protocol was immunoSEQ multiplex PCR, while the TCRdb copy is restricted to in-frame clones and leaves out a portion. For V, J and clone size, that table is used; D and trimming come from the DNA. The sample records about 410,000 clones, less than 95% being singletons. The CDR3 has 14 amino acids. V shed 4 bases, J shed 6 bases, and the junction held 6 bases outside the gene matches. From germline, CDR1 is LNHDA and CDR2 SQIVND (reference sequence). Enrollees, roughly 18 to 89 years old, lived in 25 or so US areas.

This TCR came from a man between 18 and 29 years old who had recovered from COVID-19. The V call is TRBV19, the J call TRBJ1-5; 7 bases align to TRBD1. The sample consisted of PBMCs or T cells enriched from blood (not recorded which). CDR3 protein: CASSKGQDGQPQHF. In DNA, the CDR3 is TGTGCCAGTAGTAAAGGACAGGACGGTCAGCCCCAGCATTTT.